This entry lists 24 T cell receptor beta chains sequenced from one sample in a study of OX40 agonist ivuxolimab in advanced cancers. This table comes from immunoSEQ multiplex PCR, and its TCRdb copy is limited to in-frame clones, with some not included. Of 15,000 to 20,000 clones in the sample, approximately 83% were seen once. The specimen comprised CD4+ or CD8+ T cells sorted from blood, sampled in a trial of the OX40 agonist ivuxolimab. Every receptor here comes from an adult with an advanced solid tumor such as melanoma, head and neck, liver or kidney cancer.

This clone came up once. The DNA of the CDR3 is TGTGCCAGCAGCTTCATCGCGGCGACAGATACGCAGTATTTT. Protein product: CASSFIAATDTQYF. This chain links TRBV7-2 with TRBJ2-3; D not resolved. The germline gives CDR1 SGHTA, CDR2 FQGNSA. The CDR3 has 14 amino acids. The V and J ends lost 3 bases and 3 bases respectively, with 10 bases between them.

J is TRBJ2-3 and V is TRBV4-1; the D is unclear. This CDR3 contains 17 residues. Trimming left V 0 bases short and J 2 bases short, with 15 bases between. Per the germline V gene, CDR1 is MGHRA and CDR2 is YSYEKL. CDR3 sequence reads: CASSQERSVLNTDTQYF. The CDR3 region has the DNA TGCGCCAGCAGCCAAGAGCGGAGCGTACTCAACACAGATACGCAGTATTTT.

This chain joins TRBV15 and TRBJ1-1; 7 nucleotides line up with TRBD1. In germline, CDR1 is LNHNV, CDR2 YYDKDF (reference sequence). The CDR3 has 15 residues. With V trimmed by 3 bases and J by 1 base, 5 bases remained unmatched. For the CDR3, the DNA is TGTGCCACCAGCAGGGGCCGGACAGGGAACACTGAAGCTTTCTTT. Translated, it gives CATSRGRTGNTEAFF.

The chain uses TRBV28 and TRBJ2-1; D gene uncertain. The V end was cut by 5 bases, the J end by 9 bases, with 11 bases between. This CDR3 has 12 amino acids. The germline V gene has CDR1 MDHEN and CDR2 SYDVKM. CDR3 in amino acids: CASSKRLVEQFF. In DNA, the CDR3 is TGTGCCAGCAGTAAGAGATTGGTTGAGCAGTTCTTC.

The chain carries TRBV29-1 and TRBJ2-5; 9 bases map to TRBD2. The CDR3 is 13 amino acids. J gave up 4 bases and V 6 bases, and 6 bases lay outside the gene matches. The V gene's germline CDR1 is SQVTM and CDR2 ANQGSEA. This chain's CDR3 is CSVGAGGGETQYF. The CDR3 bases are TGCAGCGTCGGGGCGGGAGGGGGAGAGACCCAGTACTTC.

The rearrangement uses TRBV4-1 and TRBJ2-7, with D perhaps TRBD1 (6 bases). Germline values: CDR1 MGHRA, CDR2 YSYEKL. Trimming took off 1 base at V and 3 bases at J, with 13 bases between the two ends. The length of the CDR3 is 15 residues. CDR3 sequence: CASSQGPGVGYEQYF. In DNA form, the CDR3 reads TGCGCCAGCAGCCAAGGCCCAGGGGTCGGCTACGAGCAGTACTTC.

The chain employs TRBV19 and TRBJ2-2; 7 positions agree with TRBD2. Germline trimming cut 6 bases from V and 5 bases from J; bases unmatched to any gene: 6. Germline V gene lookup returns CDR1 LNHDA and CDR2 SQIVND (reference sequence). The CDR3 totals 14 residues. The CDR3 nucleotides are TGTGCCAGTAGCCCCTCGGGGGGAACCGGGGAGCTGTTTTTT. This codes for CASSPSGGTGELFF.

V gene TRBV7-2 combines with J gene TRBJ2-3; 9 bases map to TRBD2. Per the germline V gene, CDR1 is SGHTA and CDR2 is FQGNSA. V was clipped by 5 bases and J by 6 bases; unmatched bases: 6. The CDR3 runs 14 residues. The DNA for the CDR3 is TGTGCCAGCAGCCCATGGACTAGCGTGGATACGCAGTATTTT. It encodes CASSPWTSVDTQYF.

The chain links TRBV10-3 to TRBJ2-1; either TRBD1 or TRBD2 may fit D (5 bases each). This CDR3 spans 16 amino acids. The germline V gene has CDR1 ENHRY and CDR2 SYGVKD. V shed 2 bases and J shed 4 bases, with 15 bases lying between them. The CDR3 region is CAISERGSASYNEQFF. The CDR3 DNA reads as TGTGCCATCAGTGAGAGGGGTAGCGCTTCGTACAATGAGCAGTTCTTC.

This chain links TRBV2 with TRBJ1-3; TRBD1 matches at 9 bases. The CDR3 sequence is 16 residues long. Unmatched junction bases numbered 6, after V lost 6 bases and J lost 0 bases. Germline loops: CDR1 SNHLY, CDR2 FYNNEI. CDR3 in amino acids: CASRTWGQGSGNTIYF. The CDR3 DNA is TGTGCCAGCAGGACGTGGGGACAGGGCTCTGGAAACACCATATATTTT.

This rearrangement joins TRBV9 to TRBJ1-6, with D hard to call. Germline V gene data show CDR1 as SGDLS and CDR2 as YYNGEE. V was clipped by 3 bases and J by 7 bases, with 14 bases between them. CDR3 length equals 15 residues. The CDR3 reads CASSEKGGINSPLHF. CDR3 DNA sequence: TGTGCCAGCAGCGAAAAGGGTGGCATAAATTCACCCCTCCACTTT.

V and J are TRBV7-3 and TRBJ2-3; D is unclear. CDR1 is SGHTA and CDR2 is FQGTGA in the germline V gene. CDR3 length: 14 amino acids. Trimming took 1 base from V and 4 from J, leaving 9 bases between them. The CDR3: CASSLMAAPDTQYF. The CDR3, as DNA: TGTGCCAGCAGCTTAATGGCGGCCCCAGATACGCAGTATTTT.

The CDR3 region is CAWGYRSNQPQHF. Here the CDR3 DNA reads TGTGCCTGGGGTTACAGAAGCAATCAGCCCCAGCATTTT. The gene calls are TRBV30 and TRBJ1-5, with D hard to call. From germline, CDR1 is GTSNPN and CDR2 SVGIG (reference sequence). There are 13 residues in the CDR3. The V gene lost 5 bases and the J gene lost 1 base, with 9 bases spanning the gap. Together with reference TRBV30 and TRBJ1-5, the CDR3 gives the full variable domain: SQTIHQWPATLVQPVGSPLSLECTVEGTSNPNLYWYRQAAGRGLQLLFYSVGIGQISSEVPQNLSASRPQDRQFILSSKKLLLSDSGFYLCAWGYRSNQPQHFGDGTRLSIL.

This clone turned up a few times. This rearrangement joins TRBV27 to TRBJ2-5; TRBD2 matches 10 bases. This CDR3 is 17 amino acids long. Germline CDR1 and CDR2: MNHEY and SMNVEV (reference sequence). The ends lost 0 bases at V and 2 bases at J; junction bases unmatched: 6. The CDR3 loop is CASSLSVRLAGQETQYF. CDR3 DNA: TGTGCCAGCAGTTTATCGGTGAGACTAGCGGGTCAAGAGACCCAGTACTTC.

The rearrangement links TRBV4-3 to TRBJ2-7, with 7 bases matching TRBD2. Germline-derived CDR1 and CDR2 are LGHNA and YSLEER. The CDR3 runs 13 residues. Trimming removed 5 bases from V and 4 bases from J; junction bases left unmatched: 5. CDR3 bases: TGCGCCAGCAGCGCTCATAGCGGGTACGAGCAGTACTTC. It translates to CASSAHSGYEQYF.

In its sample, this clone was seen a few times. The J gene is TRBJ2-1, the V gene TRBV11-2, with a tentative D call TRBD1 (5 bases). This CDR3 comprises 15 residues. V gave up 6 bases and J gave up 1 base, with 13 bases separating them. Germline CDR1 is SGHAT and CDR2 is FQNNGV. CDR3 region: CASSPVQGSYNEQFF. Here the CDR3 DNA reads TGTGCCAGCAGTCCTGTGCAGGGTTCCTACAATGAGCAGTTCTTC. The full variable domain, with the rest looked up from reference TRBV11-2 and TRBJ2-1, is EAGVAQSPRYKIIEKRQSVAFWCNPISGHATLYWYQQILGQGPKLLIQFQNNGVVDDSQLPKDRFSAERLKGVDSTLKIQPAKLEDSAVYLCASSPVQGSYNEQFFGPGTRLTVL.

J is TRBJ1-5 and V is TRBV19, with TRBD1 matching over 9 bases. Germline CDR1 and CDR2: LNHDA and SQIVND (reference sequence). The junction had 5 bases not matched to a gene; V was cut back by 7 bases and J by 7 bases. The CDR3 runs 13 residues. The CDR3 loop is CASTRDREQPQHF. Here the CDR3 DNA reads TGTGCCAGTACCCGGGACAGGGAACAGCCCCAGCATTTT.

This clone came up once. The CDR3 reads CASSWNGGIGYEQYF. The CDR3 coding sequence is TGCGCCAGCAGCTGGAACGGGGGAATCGGGTACGAGCAGTACTTC. The V call is TRBV5-1, the J call TRBJ2-7, with D possibly TRBD2 on 6 matching bases. CDR1 SGHRS and CDR2 YFSETQ come from the germline V gene. The CDR3 has 15 amino acids. V lost 3 bases to trimming and J lost 4 bases, with 17 bases between them.

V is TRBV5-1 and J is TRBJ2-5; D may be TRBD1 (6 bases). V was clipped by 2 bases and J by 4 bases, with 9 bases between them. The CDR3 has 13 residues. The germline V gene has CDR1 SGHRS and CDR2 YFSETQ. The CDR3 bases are TGCGCCAGCAGCTTACAGGGTCCAGAGACCCAGTACTTC. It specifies CASSLQGPETQYF.

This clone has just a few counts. The CDR3 region has the DNA TGTGCCAGCAGTGAACCAGTTGGCGGTGGCTACACCTTC. Encoded protein: CASSEPVGGGYTF. The chain joins TRBV6-1 to TRBJ1-2; no reliable D call. The CDR3 has 13 residues. Trimming pared 2 bases from V and 7 bases from J, leaving 11 bases between. The V gene's germline CDR1 is MNHNS and CDR2 SASEGT.

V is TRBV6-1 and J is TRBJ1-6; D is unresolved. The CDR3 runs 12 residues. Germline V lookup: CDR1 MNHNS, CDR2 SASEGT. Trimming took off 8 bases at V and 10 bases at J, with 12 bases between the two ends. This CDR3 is CASETGNSPLHF. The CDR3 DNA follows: TGTGCCAGCGAGACCGGGAACTCACCCCTCCACTTT.

CDR3 coding DNA: TGTGCCAGTACTTCGAGGGGTCACTATGGCTACACCTTC. It codes for CASTSRGHYGYTF. This rearrangement joins TRBV19 to TRBJ1-2, with D perhaps TRBD1 (5 bases). Trimming cost V 7 bases and J 3 bases, with 12 bases left between them. Germline V lookup: CDR1 LNHDA, CDR2 SQIVND (reference sequence). The CDR3 extends over 13 amino acids. The variable domain in full, with the rest retrieved from reference TRBV19 and TRBJ1-2, is DGGITQSPKYLFRKEGQNVTLSCEQNLNHDAMYWYRQDPGQGLRLIYYSQIVNDFQKGDIAEGYSVSREKKESFPLTVTSAQKNPTAFYLCASTSRGHYGYTFGSGTRLTVV.

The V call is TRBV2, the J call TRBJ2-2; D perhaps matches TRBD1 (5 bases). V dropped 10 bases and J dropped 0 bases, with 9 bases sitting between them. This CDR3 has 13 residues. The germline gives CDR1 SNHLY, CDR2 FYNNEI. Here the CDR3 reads CATVDTNTGELFF. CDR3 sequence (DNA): TGTGCCACGGTGGACACGAACACCGGGGAGCTGTTTTTT.

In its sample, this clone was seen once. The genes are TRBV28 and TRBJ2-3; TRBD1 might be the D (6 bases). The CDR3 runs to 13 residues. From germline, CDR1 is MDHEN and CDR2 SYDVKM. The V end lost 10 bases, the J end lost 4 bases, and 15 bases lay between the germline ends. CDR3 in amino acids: CATQGNPSDTQYF. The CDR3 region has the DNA TGTGCCACCCAGGGGAATCCCTCAGATACGCAGTATTTT.